A selection of T cell receptor beta chains follows, all from one sample in a study of T-cell reconstitution after alpha-beta-depleted transplantation in children. From the PCR reads, TCRdb called clonotypes with MiXCR, one entry per CDR3 protein. The sample yields just over 950,000 distinct CDR3 sequences, about 26% seen once. Material: PBMCs, mostly from graft donor cells, obtained 360 days after TCRalphabeta/CD19-depleted stem cell transplant. These TCRs come from a boy younger than two who had a stem cell transplant for SCID, so the T cells may come from the graft donor. CDR3s leave out the opening cysteine and the closing phenylalanine or tryptophan.

cdr3_aa: ASRYDRGTYNEQF; v_call: TRBV19; j_call: TRBJ2-1
cdr3_aa: SARTGIGEQY; v_call: TRBV29-1; j_call: TRBJ2-7
cdr3_aa: ASKRASGADTQY; v_call: TRBV5-1; j_call: TRBJ2-3
cdr3_aa: ASSLTSGINNEQF; v_call: TRBV5-1; j_call: TRBJ2-1
cdr3_aa: ASSLGTGESETQY; v_call: TRBV7-9; j_call: TRBJ2-5
cdr3_aa: ASSQYPTAQETQY; v_call: TRBV4-1; j_call: TRBJ2-5
cdr3_aa: ASRRANTEAF; v_call: TRBV12-3/TRBV12-4; j_call: TRBJ1-1
cdr3_aa: ASSPYPDRYTDTQY; v_call: TRBV12-3/TRBV12-4; j_call: TRBJ2-3
cdr3_aa: ASSAGILGAEAF; v_call: TRBV7-2; j_call: TRBJ1-1
cdr3_aa: ATSDFSKDADTQY; v_call: TRBV24-1; j_call: TRBJ2-3
cdr3_aa: ASSFGITGELF; v_call: TRBV7-9; j_call: TRBJ2-2
cdr3_aa: AVGTPYNSPLH; v_call: TRBV7-9; j_call: TRBJ1-6
cdr3_aa: ASSDGARDIYGYT; v_call: TRBV5-6; j_call: TRBJ1-2
cdr3_aa: ASSAATLSEAF; v_call: TRBV9; j_call: TRBJ1-1
cdr3_aa: ASSSGTSGGADYNEQF; v_call: TRBV11-2; j_call: TRBJ2-1
cdr3_aa: ASRQMGNQPQH; v_call: TRBV6-1; j_call: TRBJ1-5
cdr3_aa: ASSLLTAQGAEKLF; v_call: TRBV27; j_call: TRBJ1-4
cdr3_aa: ASSLRRGQVEVRETQY; v_call: TRBV11-1; j_call: TRBJ2-5
cdr3_aa: ASSPINRVTEAF; v_call: TRBV12-3/TRBV12-4; j_call: TRBJ1-1
cdr3_aa: ATRTGGETQY; v_call: TRBV11-2; j_call: TRBJ2-5
cdr3_aa: ASSFRGPSSYEQY; v_call: TRBV28; j_call: TRBJ2-7
cdr3_aa: ASSYDQIRALTGELF; v_call: TRBV6-2/TRBV6-3; j_call: TRBJ2-2
cdr3_aa: SVGQGWGAKNIQY; v_call: TRBV29-1; j_call: TRBJ2-4
cdr3_aa: ASSYSGTWYGYT; v_call: TRBV6-5; j_call: TRBJ1-2
cdr3_aa: SVDHPVGVEAF; v_call: TRBV29-1; j_call: TRBJ1-1
cdr3_aa: ASSQLAYYEQY; v_call: TRBV4-1; j_call: TRBJ2-7
cdr3_aa: ASRPNTGDTQY; v_call: TRBV6-1; j_call: TRBJ2-3
cdr3_aa: ASSWIHSSYEQY; v_call: TRBV7-9; j_call: TRBJ2-7
cdr3_aa: ASRLVEGLAVEQF; v_call: TRBV12-3/TRBV12-4; j_call: TRBJ2-1
cdr3_aa: ASSLAGATGTDQTSNYGYT; v_call: TRBV5-6; j_call: TRBJ1-2
cdr3_aa: SATRTSGGAGYEQY; v_call: TRBV20-1; j_call: TRBJ2-7
cdr3_aa: ASSFARDDNEQF; v_call: TRBV12-3/TRBV12-4; j_call: TRBJ2-1
cdr3_aa: ATSREPVRETQY; v_call: TRBV15; j_call: TRBJ2-5
cdr3_aa: ASSVDGVREKLF; v_call: TRBV9; j_call: TRBJ1-4
cdr3_aa: ASGNFYGYT; v_call: TRBV12-3/TRBV12-4; j_call: TRBJ1-2
cdr3_aa: ASSYRNRATEAF; v_call: TRBV6-5; j_call: TRBJ1-1
cdr3_aa: ASSPFVITEAF; v_call: TRBV12-3/TRBV12-4; j_call: TRBJ1-1
cdr3_aa: ASSRGTGANVLT; v_call: TRBV12-3/TRBV12-4; j_call: TRBJ2-6
cdr3_aa: ASSSHGGLWGYT; v_call: TRBV9; j_call: TRBJ1-2
cdr3_aa: SVEEPGAGNEQF; v_call: TRBV29-1; j_call: TRBJ2-1
cdr3_aa: ASSSRYQPQH; v_call: TRBV6-2/TRBV6-3; j_call: TRBJ1-5
cdr3_aa: SASGRGTGELF; v_call: TRBV20-1; j_call: TRBJ2-2
cdr3_aa: ASSLYRANQPQH; v_call: TRBV12-3/TRBV12-4; j_call: TRBJ1-5
cdr3_aa: ASSGGRPTPTDTQY; v_call: TRBV5-1; j_call: TRBJ2-3
cdr3_aa: ASSLSGTGYT; v_call: TRBV7-8; j_call: TRBJ1-2
cdr3_aa: ASSLDLRSRESPLH; v_call: TRBV5-5; j_call: TRBJ1-6
cdr3_aa: SAENRIGTEAF; v_call: TRBV20-1; j_call: TRBJ1-1
cdr3_aa: ASSLSSGARPQH; v_call: TRBV5-1; j_call: TRBJ1-5
cdr3_aa: ATSRETRRGANTGELF; v_call: TRBV15; j_call: TRBJ2-2
cdr3_aa: SVGTPGEKLF; v_call: TRBV29-1; j_call: TRBJ1-4
cdr3_aa: ASSYYGGMPETQY; v_call: TRBV6-2/TRBV6-3; j_call: TRBJ2-5
cdr3_aa: ASGGVTYSSYNEQF; v_call: TRBV7-9; j_call: TRBJ2-1
cdr3_aa: ASSLTRRGTITGYEQY; v_call: TRBV28; j_call: TRBJ2-7
cdr3_aa: ASSPGRGRTGGQETQY; v_call: TRBV4-2; j_call: TRBJ2-5
cdr3_aa: ASSLVIAGDTQY; v_call: TRBV11-2; j_call: TRBJ2-3
cdr3_aa: ASSPTSGGVLDTQY; v_call: TRBV12-3/TRBV12-4; j_call: TRBJ2-3
cdr3_aa: ASSQDWGATDTQY; v_call: TRBV4-3; j_call: TRBJ2-3
cdr3_aa: ASSLSRQGSNTGELF; v_call: TRBV7-2; j_call: TRBJ2-2